One TCR beta chain is described in this entry. Trimming cost V 6 bases and J 7 bases, with 16 bases left between them. The CDR3 has 13 amino acids. The entry originates in a study of control samples from healthy donors and cancer patients. Here immunoSEQ multiplex PCR was the method, and the copy in TCRdb shows in-frame clones only, minus some. This sample has around 76,000 clones, with roughly 94% found just once. Sequenced input: blood. The receptor comes from a woman between 35 and 50 years old in good health. V and J are TRBV12-3 or TRBV12-4 and TRBJ2-7; D might be TRBD1 or TRBD2, each matching 5 bases. The CDR3 region is CASSLGTLLEQYF. The CDR3 DNA reads as TGTGCCAGCAGCTTGGGGACCCTCCTGGAGCAGTACTTC.